The sequence of this TCR beta chain was determined in a study of T cell changes during pregnancy in multiple sclerosis. The assay was immunoSEQ multiplex PCR, and TCRdb's table has in-frame clones only and misses some. Here the sample spans about 31,000 clones, about 91% being singletons. The TCR sequence derives from a female donor with multiple sclerosis, enrolled in a pregnancy study. The specimen was CD8+ T cells from peripheral blood mononuclear cells, collected in the first trimester of pregnancy.

CDR3 loop: CASSSEGASTEAFF. The CDR3 DNA follows: TGTGCCAGCAGCAGTGAGGGGGCATCAACTGAAGCTTTCTTT. The V call is TRBV6-5, the J call TRBJ1-1; 7 bases agree with TRBD1. In germline, CDR1 is MNHEY, CDR2 SVGAGI. V trimming: 6 bases; J trimming: 5 bases; junction bases outside the gene matches: 9. The CDR3 is 14 amino acids.